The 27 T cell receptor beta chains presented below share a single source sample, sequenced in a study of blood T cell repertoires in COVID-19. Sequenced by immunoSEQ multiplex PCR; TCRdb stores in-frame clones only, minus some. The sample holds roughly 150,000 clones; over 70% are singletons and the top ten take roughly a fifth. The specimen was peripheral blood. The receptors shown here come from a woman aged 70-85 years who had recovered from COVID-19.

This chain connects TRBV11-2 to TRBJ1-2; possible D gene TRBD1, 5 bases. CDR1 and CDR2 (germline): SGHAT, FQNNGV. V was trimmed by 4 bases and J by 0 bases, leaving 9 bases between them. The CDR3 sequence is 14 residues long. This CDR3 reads CASSWGGSNYGYTF. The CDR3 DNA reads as TGTGCCAGCAGCTGGGGGGGTTCTAACTATGGCTACACCTTC.

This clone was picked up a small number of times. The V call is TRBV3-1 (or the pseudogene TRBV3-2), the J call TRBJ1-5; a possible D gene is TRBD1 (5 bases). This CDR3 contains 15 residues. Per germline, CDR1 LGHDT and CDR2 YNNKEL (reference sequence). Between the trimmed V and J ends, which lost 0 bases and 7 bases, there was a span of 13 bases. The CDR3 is CASSQESPGKQPQHF. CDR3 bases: TGTGCCAGCAGCCAAGAAAGCCCAGGGAAGCAGCCCCAGCATTTT.

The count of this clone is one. CDR3 amino acids: CASSLRQGSEAFF. CDR3 sequence (DNA): TGTGCCAGCAGCTTGAGACAGGGTTCTGAAGCTTTCTTT. This chain joins TRBV7-7 and TRBJ1-1; 7 bases are shared with TRBD1. Germline V gene data show CDR1 as SSHAT and CDR2 as FNYEAQ (reference sequence). This CDR3 is built from 13 residues. V was pared by 3 bases and J by 6 bases, with 4 bases of the junction left unmatched.

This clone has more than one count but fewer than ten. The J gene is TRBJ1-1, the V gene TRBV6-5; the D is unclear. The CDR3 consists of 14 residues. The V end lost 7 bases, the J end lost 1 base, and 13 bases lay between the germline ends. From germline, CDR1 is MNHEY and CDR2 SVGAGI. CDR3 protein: CASTRPGQNTEAFF. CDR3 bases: TGTGCCAGCACTCGCCCCGGTCAGAACACTGAAGCTTTCTTT.

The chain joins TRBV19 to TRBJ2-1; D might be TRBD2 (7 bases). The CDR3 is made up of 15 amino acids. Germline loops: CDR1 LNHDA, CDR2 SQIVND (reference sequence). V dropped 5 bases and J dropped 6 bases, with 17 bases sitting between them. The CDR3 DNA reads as TGTGCCAGTAGTGATAGGGGGGGGCGTCGCAATGAGCAGTTCTTC. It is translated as CASSDRGGRRNEQFF.

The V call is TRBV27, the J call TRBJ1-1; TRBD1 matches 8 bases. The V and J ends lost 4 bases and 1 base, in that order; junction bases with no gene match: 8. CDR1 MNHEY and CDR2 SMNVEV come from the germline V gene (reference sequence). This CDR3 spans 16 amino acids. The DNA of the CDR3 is TGTGCCAGCAGTTGGGGGGCCGGGACAGGGAACACTGAAGCTTTCTTT. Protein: CASSWGAGTGNTEAFF.

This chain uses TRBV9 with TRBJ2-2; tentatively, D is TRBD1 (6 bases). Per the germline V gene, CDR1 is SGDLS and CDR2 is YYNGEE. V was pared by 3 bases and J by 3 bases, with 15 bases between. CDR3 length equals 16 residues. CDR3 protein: CASSGGRGLDTGELFF. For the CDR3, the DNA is TGTGCCAGCAGCGGGGGGCGTGGTTTGGACACCGGGGAGCTGTTTTTT. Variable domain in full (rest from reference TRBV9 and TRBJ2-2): DSGVTQTPKHLITATGQRVTLRCSPRSGDLSVYWYQQSLDQGLQFLIQYYNGEERAKGNILERFSAQQFPDLHSELNLSSLELGDSALYFCASSGGRGLDTGELFFGEGSRLTVL.

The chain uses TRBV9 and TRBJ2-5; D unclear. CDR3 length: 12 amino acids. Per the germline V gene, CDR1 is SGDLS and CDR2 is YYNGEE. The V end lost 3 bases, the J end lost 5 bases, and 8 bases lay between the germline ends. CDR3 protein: CASSGPGETQYF. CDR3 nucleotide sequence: TGTGCCAGCAGCGGCCCCGGGGAGACCCAGTACTTC.

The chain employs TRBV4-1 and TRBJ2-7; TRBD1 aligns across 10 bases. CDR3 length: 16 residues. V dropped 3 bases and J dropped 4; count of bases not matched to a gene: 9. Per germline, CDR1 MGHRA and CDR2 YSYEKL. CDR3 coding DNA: TGCGCCAGCAGCCACCCGACCGGGACAGGGGTGTACGAGCAGTACTTC. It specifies CASSHPTGTGVYEQYF.

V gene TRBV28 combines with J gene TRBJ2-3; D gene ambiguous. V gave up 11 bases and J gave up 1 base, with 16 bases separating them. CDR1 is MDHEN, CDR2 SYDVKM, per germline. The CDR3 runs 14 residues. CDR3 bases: TGTGCCCACAGTGTTGGGTGGGGCACAGATACGCAGTATTTT. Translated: CAHSVGWGTDTQYF.

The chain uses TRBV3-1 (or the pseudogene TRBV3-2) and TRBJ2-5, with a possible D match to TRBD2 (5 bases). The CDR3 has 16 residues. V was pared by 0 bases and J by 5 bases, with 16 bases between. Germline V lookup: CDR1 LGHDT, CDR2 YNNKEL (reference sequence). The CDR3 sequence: CASSQDMGPTGETQYF. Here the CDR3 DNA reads TGTGCCAGCAGCCAAGATATGGGCCCCACGGGGGAGACCCAGTACTTC.

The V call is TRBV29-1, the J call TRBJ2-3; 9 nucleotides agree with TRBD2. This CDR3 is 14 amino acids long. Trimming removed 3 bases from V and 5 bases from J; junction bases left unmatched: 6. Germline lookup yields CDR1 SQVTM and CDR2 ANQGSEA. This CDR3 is CSVDGGSGGDTQYF. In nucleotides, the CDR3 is TGCAGCGTTGATGGCGGTAGCGGGGGAGATACGCAGTATTTT.

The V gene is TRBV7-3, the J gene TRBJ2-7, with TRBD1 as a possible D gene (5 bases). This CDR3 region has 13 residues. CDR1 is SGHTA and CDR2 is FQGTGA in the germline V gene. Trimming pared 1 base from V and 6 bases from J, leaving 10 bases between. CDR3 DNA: TGTGCCAGCAGCTTAAGCCCCCAGGGCGAGCAGTACTTC. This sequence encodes CASSLSPQGEQYF. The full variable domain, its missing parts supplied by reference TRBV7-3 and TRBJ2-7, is GAGVSQTPSNKVTEKGKYVELRCDPISGHTALYWYRQSLGQGPEFLIYFQGTGAADDSGLPNDRFFAVRPEGSVSTLKIQRTERGDSAVYLCASSLSPQGEQYFGPGTRLTVT.

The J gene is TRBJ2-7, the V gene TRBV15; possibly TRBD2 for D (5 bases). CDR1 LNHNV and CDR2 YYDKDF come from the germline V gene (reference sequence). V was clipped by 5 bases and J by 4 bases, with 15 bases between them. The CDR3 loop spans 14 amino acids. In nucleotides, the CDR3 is TGTGCCACCAGCCGGGGTGGAGACCTATACGAGCAGTACTTC. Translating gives CATSRGGDLYEQYF. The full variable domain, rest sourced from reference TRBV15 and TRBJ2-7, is DAMVIQNPRYQVTQFGKPVTLSCSQTLNHNVMYWYQQKSSQAPKLLFHYYDKDFNNEADTPDNFQSRRPNTSFCFLDIRSPGLGDTAMYLCATSRGGDLYEQYFGPGTRLTVT.

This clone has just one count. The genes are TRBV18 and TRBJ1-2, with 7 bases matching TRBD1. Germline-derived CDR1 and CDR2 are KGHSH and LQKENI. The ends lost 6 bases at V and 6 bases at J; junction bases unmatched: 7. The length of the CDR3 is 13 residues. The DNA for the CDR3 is TGTGCCAGCTCCCCCAGGGACAGCGATGGCTACACCTTC. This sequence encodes CASSPRDSDGYTF.

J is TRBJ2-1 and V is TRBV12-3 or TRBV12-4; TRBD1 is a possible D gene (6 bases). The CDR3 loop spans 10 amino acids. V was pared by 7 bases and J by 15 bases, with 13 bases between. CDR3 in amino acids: CASIQGSLFF. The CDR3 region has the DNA TGTGCCAGCATTCAGGGGAGTCTGTTCTTC.

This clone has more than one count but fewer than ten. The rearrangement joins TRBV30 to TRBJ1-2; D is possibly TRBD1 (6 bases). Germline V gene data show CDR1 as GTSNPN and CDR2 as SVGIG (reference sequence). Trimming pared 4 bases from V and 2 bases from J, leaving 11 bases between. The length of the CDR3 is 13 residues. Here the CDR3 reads CAWKGGANYGYTF. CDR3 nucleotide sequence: TGTGCCTGGAAGGGGGGGGCCAACTATGGCTACACCTTC.

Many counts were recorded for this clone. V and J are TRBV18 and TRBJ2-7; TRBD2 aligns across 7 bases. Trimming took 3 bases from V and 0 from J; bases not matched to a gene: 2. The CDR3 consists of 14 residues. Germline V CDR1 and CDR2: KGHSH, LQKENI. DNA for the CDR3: TGTGCCAGCTCACCCGGACTAGTCTCCTACGAGCAGTACTTC. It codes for CASSPGLVSYEQYF.

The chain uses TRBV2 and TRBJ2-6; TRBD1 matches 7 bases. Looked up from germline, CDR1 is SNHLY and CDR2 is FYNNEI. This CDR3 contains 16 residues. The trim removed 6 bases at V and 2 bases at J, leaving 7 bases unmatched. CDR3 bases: TGTGCCAGCAGCCTGACAGGGTTGACTGGGGCCAACGTCCTGACTTTC. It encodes CASSLTGLTGANVLTF.

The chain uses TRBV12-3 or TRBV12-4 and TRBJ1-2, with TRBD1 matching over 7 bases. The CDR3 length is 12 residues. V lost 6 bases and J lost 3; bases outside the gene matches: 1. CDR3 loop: CASRGTDYGYTF. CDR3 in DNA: TGTGCCAGCAGGGGGACAGACTATGGCTACACCTTC.

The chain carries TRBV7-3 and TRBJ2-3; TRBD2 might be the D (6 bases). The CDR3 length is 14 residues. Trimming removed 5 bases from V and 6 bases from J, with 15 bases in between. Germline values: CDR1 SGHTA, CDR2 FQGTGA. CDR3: CASSPQTSVDTQYF. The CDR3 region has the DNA TGTGCCAGCAGCCCCCAGACTAGTGTCGATACGCAGTATTTT.

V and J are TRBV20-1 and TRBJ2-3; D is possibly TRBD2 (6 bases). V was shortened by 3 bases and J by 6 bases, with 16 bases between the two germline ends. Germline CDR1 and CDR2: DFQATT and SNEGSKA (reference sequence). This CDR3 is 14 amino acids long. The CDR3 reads CSASGGGALDTQYF. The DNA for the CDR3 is TGCAGTGCTAGTGGCGGAGGGGCATTGGATACGCAGTATTTT.

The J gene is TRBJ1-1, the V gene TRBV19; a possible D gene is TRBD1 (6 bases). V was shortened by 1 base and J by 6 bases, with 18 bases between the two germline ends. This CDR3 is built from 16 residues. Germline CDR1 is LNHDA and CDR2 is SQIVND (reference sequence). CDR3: CASSIAGGRTGAEAFF. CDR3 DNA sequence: TGTGCCAGTAGTATAGCCGGGGGGCGCACTGGGGCTGAAGCTTTCTTT.

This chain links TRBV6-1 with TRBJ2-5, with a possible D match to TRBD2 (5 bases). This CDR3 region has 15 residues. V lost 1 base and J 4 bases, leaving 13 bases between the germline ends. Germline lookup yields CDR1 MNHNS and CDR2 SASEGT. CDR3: CASSEVRAFLETQYF. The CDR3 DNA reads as TGTGCCAGCAGTGAAGTGAGGGCATTTTTAGAGACCCAGTACTTC.

The CDR3 DNA is TGTGCCACCAGCACCCCAGGGCAGGGCGAGCAGTACTTC. It codes for CATSTPGQGEQYF. The chain carries TRBV15 and TRBJ2-7, with D perhaps matching TRBD1 (5 bases). Trimming stripped 4 bases from V and 6 bases from J, with 13 bases between. The germline V gene encodes CDR1 LNHNV and CDR2 YYDKDF (reference sequence). CDR3 length: 13 amino acids. Full variable domain (outside the CDR3, taken from reference TRBV15 and TRBJ2-7): DAMVIQNPRYQVTQFGKPVTLSCSQTLNHNVMYWYQQKSSQAPKLLFHYYDKDFNNEADTPDNFQSRRPNTSFCFLDIRSPGLGDTAMYLCATSTPGQGEQYFGPGTRLTVT.

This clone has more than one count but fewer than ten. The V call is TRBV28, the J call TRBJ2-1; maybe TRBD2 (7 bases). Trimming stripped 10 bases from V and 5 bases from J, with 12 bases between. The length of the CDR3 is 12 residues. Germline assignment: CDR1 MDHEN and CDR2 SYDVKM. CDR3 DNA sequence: TGTGCCATAAAAGGGGGGGACAATGAGCAGTTCTTC. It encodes CAIKGGDNEQFF.

This CDR3 is CASSAGLAGGEQFF. The CDR3 DNA sequence: TGTGCCAGCAGCGCGGGACTAGCGGGAGGTGAGCAGTTCTTC. The J gene is TRBJ2-1, the V gene TRBV9; TRBD2 matches at 15 bases. Losses at the gene ends were 3 bases for V and 9 bases for J; bases not matched to a gene: 1. The V gene's germline CDR1 is SGDLS and CDR2 YYNGEE. The CDR3 length is 14 residues.